This TCR beta chain derives from a study of OX40 agonist ivuxolimab in advanced cancers. This clone came up a few times. Per the germline V gene, CDR1 is SGHVS and CDR2 is FQNEAQ. The CDR3 covers 16 residues. V lost 1 base and J 1 base, leaving 12 bases between the germline ends. Assay used: immunoSEQ multiplex PCR; TCRdb lists only in-frame clones, some missing. The data contain 76,000 or so clones, 85% to 90% of them seen just once; the ten biggest clones take up 10% to 15%. Sequencing used CD4+ or CD8+ T cells sorted from blood, obtained in a trial of the OX40 agonist ivuxolimab. The TCR sequence derives from an adult with an advanced solid tumor such as melanoma, head and neck, liver or kidney cancer. The chain has TRBV7-8 and TRBJ2-3, with D maybe TRBD2 (5 bases). DNA for the CDR3: TGTGCCAGCAGCTTAGTGGGTTGGCGGGGCACAGATACGCAGTATTTT. Protein: CASSLVGWRGTDTQYF.